The 30 T cell receptor beta chains in this list originate from one sample, sequenced in a study of blood T cell repertoires in COVID-19. Profiling relied on immunoSEQ multiplex PCR, and the TCRdb table lists in-frame clones only, not all of them. The table has under 300,000 clones, 86% seen once; the top ten hold 2.5% to 3.5%. Sequenced: peripheral blood. The receptor source for this set is a woman in her twenties or thirties with active or convalescent COVID-19.

The J gene is TRBJ2-7, the V gene TRBV18; 8 bases are shared with TRBD1. The ends lost 0 bases at V and 5 bases at J; junction bases unmatched: 9. From germline, CDR1 is KGHSH and CDR2 LQKENI. The CDR3 is 16 amino acids. For the CDR3, the DNA is TGTGCCAGCTCACCACCGAATTTCGGACAGGGCGACGAGCAGTACTTC. Protein sequence: CASSPPNFGQGDEQYF.

V is TRBV7-2 and J is TRBJ2-7; 14 nucleotides match TRBD2. Unmatched junction bases numbered 3, after V lost 1 base and J lost 7 bases. This CDR3 is 15 amino acids long. In germline, CDR1 is SGHTA, CDR2 FQGNSA. The CDR3 reads CASSLGTSGGREQYF. In nucleotides, the CDR3 is TGTGCCAGCAGCTTAGGGACTAGCGGGGGGCGTGAGCAGTACTTC.

This sequence joins TRBV5-4 and TRBJ1-2; D call uncertain. Germline lookup yields CDR1 SGHNT and CDR2 YYREEE (reference sequence). This CDR3 region has 15 residues. Trimming took off 0 bases at V and 4 bases at J, with 13 bases between the two ends. The DNA for the CDR3 is TGTGCCAGCAGCTTGGATCCCGGTGTGGTCTATGGCTACACCTTC. It codes for CASSLDPGVVYGYTF.

This clone came up a few times. The V and J genes are TRBV9 and TRBJ2-5; 13 nucleotides align to TRBD2. The CDR3 has 16 residues. Germline CDR1 and CDR2: SGDLS and YYNGEE. V shed 3 bases, J shed 5 bases, and the junction held 7 bases outside the gene matches. CDR3 coding DNA: TGTGCCAGCAGCGCCTTTACTAGCGGGGGGGCTGAGACCCAGTACTTC. Amino acids: CASSAFTSGGAETQYF.

The V gene is TRBV6-2 or TRBV6-3, the J gene TRBJ1-5; D uncertain. Germline CDR1 MNHEY, CDR2 SVGEGT. Trimming stripped 6 bases from V and 5 bases from J, with 23 bases between. The CDR3 has 17 residues. This CDR3 reads CASSLAGSRGRDQPQHF. CDR3 DNA: TGTGCCAGCAGCCTCGCGGGGTCCAGAGGTAGGGATCAGCCCCAGCATTTT.

This chain links TRBV30 with TRBJ1-1, with D unresolved. The CDR3 length is 12 residues. V lost 5 bases to trimming and J lost 5 bases, with 12 bases between them. Germline lookup yields CDR1 GTSNPN and CDR2 SVGIG (reference sequence). The CDR3 DNA follows: TGTGCCTGGGGGGAGGGTGGGACTGAAGCTTTCTTT. Translating gives CAWGEGGTEAFF. The whole variable domain, remainder taken from reference TRBV30 and TRBJ1-1, is SQTIHQWPATLVQPVGSPLSLECTVEGTSNPNLYWYRQAAGRGLQLLFYSVGIGQISSEVPQNLSASRPQDRQFILSSKKLLLSDSGFYLCAWGEGGTEAFFGQGTRLTVV.

The genes are TRBV18 and TRBJ2-5; 8 bases are a match to TRBD2. With 3 bases clipped from V and 0 bases from J, the junction kept 9 bases outside the gene matches. This CDR3 is built from 17 residues. Germline-derived CDR1 and CDR2 are KGHSH and LQKENI. The CDR3 DNA sequence: TGTGCCAGCTCACCGAGTCGGTCGGGGGGGTACCAAGAGACCCAGTACTTC. Translation: CASSPSRSGGYQETQYF.

The chain combines TRBV12-3 or TRBV12-4 with TRBJ1-2; 7 bases map to TRBD1. The junction had 4 bases not matched to a gene; V was cut back by 6 bases and J by 3 bases. There are 13 residues in the CDR3. The CDR3, as DNA: TGTGCCAGCAGACAGGGACAGCACTATGGCTACACCTTC. Translation: CASRQGQHYGYTF.

This clone has only a few counts. This sample includes further DNA sequences coding for the same CDR3. V gene TRBV11-2 combines with J gene TRBJ2-7; 9 bases are a match to TRBD2. Germline values: CDR1 SGHAT, CDR2 FQNNGV. The CDR3 totals 14 residues. With 3 bases clipped from V and 4 bases from J, the junction kept 4 bases outside the gene matches. CDR3 sequence reads: CASSFSGGPYEQYF. The CDR3 coding sequence is TGTGCCAGCAGCTTTAGCGGGGGCCCGTACGAGCAGTACTTC.

This chain uses TRBV7-2 with TRBJ1-1; D gene unclear. This CDR3 is built from 15 residues. V lost 1 base and J lost 4, with 13 bases in between. Germline assignment: CDR1 SGHTA and CDR2 FQGNSA. CDR3 region: CASSLGSSRTTEAFF. The CDR3 nucleotides are TGTGCCAGCAGCTTAGGGTCGTCGCGAACCACTGAAGCTTTCTTT.

The CDR3 here is CASSLSRSYGYTF. The DNA for the CDR3 is TGTGCCAGCAGCTTGAGTCGGTCCTATGGCTACACCTTC. The V call is TRBV5-6, the J call TRBJ1-2; D uncertain. The CDR3 spans 13 residues. V was cut by 1 base and J by 4 bases, with 8 bases left in between. In germline, CDR1 is SGHDT, CDR2 YYEEEE.

The V and J genes are TRBV6-5 and TRBJ2-7, with a weak D call TRBD2 (7 bases). V was clipped by 7 bases and J by 3 bases, with 16 bases between them. The CDR3 totals 14 residues. The germline V gene encodes CDR1 MNHEY and CDR2 SVGAGI. CDR3 region: CASTQGGGGYEQYF. CDR3 bases: TGTGCCAGCACACAGGGAGGGGGGGGCTACGAGCAGTACTTC.

The V call is TRBV6-5, the J call TRBJ1-1; D is perhaps TRBD1 (6 bases). From germline, CDR1 is MNHEY and CDR2 SVGAGI. Trimming removed 10 bases from V and 4 bases from J, with 19 bases in between. The CDR3 spans 14 residues. For the CDR3, the DNA is TGTGCCACGTCGGGTACAGGGCAGGGCACTGAAGCTTTCTTT. Protein: CATSGTGQGTEAFF.

This clone was counted only a few times. The rearrangement links TRBV28 to TRBJ1-5; no reliable D call. This CDR3 has 16 residues. Trimming cost V 3 bases and J 1 base, with 13 bases left between them. CDR1 MDHEN and CDR2 SYDVKM come from the germline V gene. The chain's CDR3 is CASSFGSTSSNQPQHF. DNA of the CDR3: TGTGCCAGCAGTTTTGGCTCCACGTCAAGCAATCAGCCCCAGCATTTT.

The chain combines TRBV4-3 with TRBJ1-1, with TRBD1 identical over 9 bases. The CDR3 runs 14 residues. V was clipped by 4 bases and J by 3 bases; unmatched bases: 3. The germline V gene encodes CDR1 LGHNA and CDR2 YSLEER. This chain's CDR3 is CASSLRQGDTEAFF. CDR3 bases: TGCGCCAGCAGCCTTCGACAGGGGGACACTGAAGCTTTCTTT.

V and J are TRBV5-4 and TRBJ2-4, with D possibly TRBD2 on 6 matching bases. Germline CDR1 reads SGHNT; CDR2 reads YYREEE (reference sequence). The V and J ends lost 4 bases and 0 bases respectively, with 17 bases between them. This CDR3 is 17 amino acids long. As DNA, the CDR3 is TGTGCCAGCAGCCGGAGACTGGGGGGTCTAGCCAAAAACATTCAGTACTTC. Residues: CASSRRLGGLAKNIQYF. Looking up the rest from reference TRBV5-4 and TRBJ2-4 gives the full variable domain: ETGVTQSPTHLIKTRGQQVTLRCSSQSGHNTVSWYQQALGQGPQFIFQYYREEENGRGNFPPRFSGLQFPNYSSELNVNALELDDSALYLCASSRRLGGLAKNIQYFGAGTRLSVL.

Only one count was recorded for this clone. CDR3 residues: CASRGHFNQPQHF. The CDR3 nucleotides are TGTGCCAGCAGGGGACACTTCAATCAGCCCCAGCATTTT. This chain connects TRBV28 to TRBJ1-5, with a tentative D call TRBD1 (6 bases). The CDR3 totals 13 residues. Trimming cost V 6 bases and J 3 bases, with 9 bases left between them. From germline, CDR1 is MDHEN and CDR2 SYDVKM.

The chain uses TRBV5-1 and TRBJ1-1; D possibly corresponds to TRBD1 (5 bases). V lost 5 bases and J lost 2, with 13 bases in between. Germline V gene lookup returns CDR1 SGHRS and CDR2 YFSETQ. The CDR3 runs to 14 residues. The CDR3 DNA sequence: TGCGCCAGCAGGAACGGGGGAAAAAACACTGAAGCTTTCTTT. Its protein is CASRNGGKNTEAFF.

This clone was detected a few times. This chain links TRBV28 with TRBJ1-1; 7 bases align to TRBD1. Germline-derived CDR1 and CDR2 are MDHEN and SYDVKM. CDR3 size: 15 residues. J lost 3 bases, V lost 4 bases, and 8 bases had no gene match. The CDR3 protein is CASSSSQGPDTEAFF. CDR3 DNA: TGTGCCAGCAGTTCCTCACAGGGGCCGGACACTGAAGCTTTCTTT.

This chain joins TRBV12-3 or TRBV12-4 and TRBJ2-5, with 9 bases fitting TRBD1. V was pared by 7 bases and J by 5 bases, with 5 bases of the junction left unmatched. This CDR3 is 13 amino acids long. The DNA for the CDR3 is TGTGCCAGCACCGGGACAGGGATCGAGACCCAGTACTTC. This encodes CASTGTGIETQYF.

This chain connects TRBV9 to TRBJ2-3, with 14 positions matching TRBD2. V lost 2 bases, J lost 6 bases, and 5 bases stayed unmatched. Germline V gene sequence: CDR1 SGDLS, CDR2 YYNGEE. The CDR3 has 16 amino acids. The DNA for the CDR3 is TGTGCCAGCAGCGTGACTAGCGGGGGGGCCTATGATACGCAGTATTTT. This sequence encodes CASSVTSGGAYDTQYF.

This sequence joins TRBV6-2 or TRBV6-3 and TRBJ2-3; D is possibly TRBD2 (6 bases). CDR1 MNHEY and CDR2 SVGEGT come from the germline V gene. V was pared by 5 bases and J by 8 bases, with 8 bases between. CDR3 length: 11 amino acids. CDR3 residues: CASSAGGTQYF. The CDR3 DNA reads TGTGCCAGCAGTGCCGGGGGTACGCAGTATTTT.

This clone occurred once. This chain joins TRBV5-4 and TRBJ1-4; 8 bases align to TRBD1. The CDR3 contains 16 residues. Trimming took 4 bases from V and 0 from J; bases not matched to a gene: 5. CDR1 is SGHNT and CDR2 is YYREEE in the germline V gene (reference sequence). CDR3 coding DNA: TGTGCCAGCAGCCCCGGACAGGGAGCAACTAATGAAAAACTGTTTTTT. This translates into CASSPGQGATNEKLFF.

CDR3: CASSFSREQYF. CDR3 DNA: TGTGCCAGCAGCTTTAGCCGGGAGCAGTACTTC. The chain couples TRBV13 to TRBJ2-7; D ambiguous. Germline CDR1 PRHDT, CDR2 FYEKMQ (reference sequence). The CDR3 covers 11 residues. V lost 3 bases and J 7 bases, leaving 7 bases between the germline ends.

This chain links TRBV24-1 with TRBJ2-1; TRBD2 agrees at 7 bases. The junction had 10 bases not matched to a gene; V was cut back by 0 bases and J by 12 bases. Germline CDR1 and CDR2: KGHDR and SFDVKD. CDR3 length: 15 amino acids. CDR3 residues: CATSDLETSPHRQFF. CDR3 nucleotide sequence: TGTGCCACCAGTGATTTGGAGACTAGCCCGCATCGGCAGTTCTTC.

Comment on this clone: In the same sample, other DNA sequences code for this CDR3. The chain joins TRBV9 to TRBJ2-5; D is perhaps TRBD2 (6 bases). V was cut by 0 bases and J by 5 bases, with 11 bases left in between. The CDR3 is 14 residues long. Germline lookup yields CDR1 SGDLS and CDR2 YYNGEE. The CDR3 here is CASSVAGGAETQYF. In DNA, the CDR3 is TGTGCCAGCAGCGTAGCAGGAGGGGCCGAGACCCAGTACTTC.

The rearrangement joins TRBV19 to TRBJ1-3; tentatively, D is TRBD1 (5 bases). Trimming cost V 4 bases and J 0 bases, with 13 bases left between them. The V gene's germline CDR1 is LNHDA and CDR2 SQIVND (reference sequence). The CDR3 loop spans 16 amino acids. The CDR3 nucleotides read TGTGCCAGTAGTAATACCGACAGTTTCTCTGGAAACACCATATATTTT. Amino acids: CASSNTDSFSGNTIYF.

This clone has just one count. The chain is built from TRBV30 and TRBJ1-3, with D tentatively TRBD1 (5 bases). Looked up from germline, CDR1 is GTSNPN and CDR2 is SVGIG (reference sequence). V lost 2 bases to trimming and J lost 2 bases, with 10 bases between them. The CDR3 spans 14 residues. CDR3 in amino acids: CAWSQQETGNTIYF. CDR3 coding DNA: TGTGCCTGGAGTCAACAGGAGACTGGAAACACCATATATTTT.

The chain combines TRBV10-3 with TRBJ2-5, with 9 positions matching TRBD2. Per the germline V gene, CDR1 is ENHRY and CDR2 is SYGVKD. CDR3 length equals 15 residues. The J segment lost 2 bases and the V segment lost 4 bases, leaving 5 bases of the junction unmatched. The CDR3 nucleotides read TGTGCCATCAGTGGCGGGGCGGGGGGGCAAGAGACCCAGTACTTC. Its translation: CAISGGAGGQETQYF.

The chain's CDR3 is CASRAPGGNYGYTF. The CDR3 DNA is TGTGCCAGCAGGGCCCCGGGGGGGAACTATGGCTACACCTTC. This chain connects TRBV6-5 to TRBJ1-2, with D possibly being TRBD1 (5 bases). Trimming stripped 6 bases from V and 2 bases from J, with 13 bases between. Germline V gives CDR1 MNHEY, CDR2 SVGAGI. The length of the CDR3 is 14 residues.